A selection of T cell receptor beta chains follows, all from one sample in a study of blood T cells in healthy people across ages. MiXCR, run by TCRdb on the 5' RACE reads, gives a single entry per CDR3 protein. This sample has hundreds of thousands of distinct CDR3 sequences, with 32% found just once. Sequenced input: blood. These receptors all come from a woman older than 75 in good health. The CDR3 runs from the conserved cysteine through the conserved F or W. D genes are given only for firm matches. Rows give clone size only sometimes, using once, few, many, or a class for an expanded clone.

>-|TRBV30|TRBJ1-3|once
CAWSAAGRSGNTIYF
TGTGCCTGGAGTGCGGCAGGGCGCTCTGGAAACACCATATATTTT
>TRBD2|TRBV20-1|TRBJ2-3|many
CSASEPRASGAADTQYF
TGCAGTGCTAGTGAACCTCGGGCTAGCGGGGCCGCGGATACGCAGTATTTT
>-|TRBV12-3/TRBV12-4|TRBJ2-7|-
CATARFTHEQYF
TGTGCCACCGCCCGATTCACCCACGAGCAGTACTTC
>-|TRBV12-3/TRBV12-4|TRBJ1-2|few
CASTSSQGNYGYTF
TGTGCCAGCACCTCGTCTCAGGGGAACTATGGCTACACCTTC
>-|TRBV7-2|TRBJ2-3|-
CASSLAALPSDTQYF
TGTGCCAGCAGCTTAGCGGCTCTACCTTCAGATACGCAGTATTTT
>-|TRBV6-1|TRBJ2-1|-
CASSEIANEQFF
TGTGCCAGCAGTGAAATTGCGAATGAGCAGTTCTTC
>TRBD2|TRBV9|TRBJ2-7|few
CASSPRLAGAYNEQYF
TGTGCCAGCAGCCCCCGGTTAGCGGGGGCCTACAATGAGCAGTACTTC
>-|TRBV5-1|TRBJ2-7|-
CASSLWGVGEQYF
TGCGCCAGCAGCTTGTGGGGGGTTGGCGAGCAGTACTTC
>-|TRBV12-3/TRBV12-4|TRBJ2-3|-
CASSPTGLTDTQYF
TGTGCCAGCAGTCCGACGGGATTAACAGATACGCAGTATTTT
>-|TRBV12-3/TRBV12-4|TRBJ2-1|-
CASSVDNYNEQFF
TGTGCCAGCAGTGTGGACAACTACAATGAGCAGTTCTTC
>TRBD2|TRBV20-1|TRBJ2-1|-
CSARSGGRNEQFF
TGCAGTGCTCGTAGCGGGGGCCGTAATGAGCAGTTCTTC
>-|TRBV7-3|TRBJ2-7|-
CASSLSRDVEQYF
TGTGCCAGCAGCTTAAGCAGGGACGTCGAGCAGTACTTC
>-|TRBV12-3/TRBV12-4|TRBJ1-4|-
CASRQGPDEKLFF
TGTGCCAGCAGACAGGGACCTGATGAAAAACTGTTTTTT
>TRBD1|TRBV9|TRBJ2-1|-
CASSRRDRGVGEQFF
TGTGCCAGCAGTCGCCGGGACAGGGGAGTTGGTGAGCAGTTCTTC
>TRBD2|TRBV11-1|TRBJ2-1|-
CASGLGTSGHSYNEQFF
TGTGCCAGCGGCCTCGGGACTAGCGGACATTCTTACAATGAGCAGTTCTTC
>TRBD1|TRBV29-1|TRBJ2-7|-
CSVSEGQGIYEQYF
TGCAGCGTTTCGGAGGGACAGGGGATATACGAGCAGTACTTC
>-|TRBV20-1|TRBJ2-2|-
CSASREVRGELFF
TGCAGTGCTAGTAGGGAGGTGCGCGGGGAGCTGTTTTTT
>TRBD2|TRBV5-1|TRBJ2-1|many
CASSSGTSGVNEQFF
TGCGCCAGCAGCTCCGGGACTAGCGGGGTTAATGAGCAGTTCTTC
>-|TRBV19|TRBJ2-2|-
CASSIDRNTGELFF
TGTGCCAGTAGTATAGATAGAAACACCGGGGAGCTGTTTTTT
>-|TRBV6-5|TRBJ1-6|few
CASKNNRINSPLHF
TGTGCCAGCAAAAACAACAGGATAAATTCACCCCTCCACTTT
>TRBD1|TRBV29-1|TRBJ2-7|many
CSVVGTGGTYEQYF
TGCAGCGTTGTAGGGACAGGGGGCACCTACGAGCAGTACTTC
>TRBD2|TRBV20-1|TRBJ2-5|many
CSATRTSGGAFVETQYF
TGCAGTGCTACCCGGACTAGCGGGGGGGCCTTCGTCGAGACCCAGTACTTC
>TRBD1|TRBV15|TRBJ1-2|-
CATGRPPTGSSGYTF
TGTGCCACCGGCAGACCCCCGACAGGGAGCTCTGGCTACACCTTC
>-|TRBV7-6|TRBJ2-7|many
CASSLESGETYEQYF
TGTGCCAGCAGCTTAGAATCGGGGGAAACCTACGAGCAGTACTTC
>TRBD2|TRBV12-3/TRBV12-4|TRBJ2-3|-
CASSSGLAGLDTQYF
TGTGCCAGCAGTTCCGGACTAGCGGGACTAGATACGCAGTATTTT
>-|TRBV5-1|TRBJ2-5|-
CASRTLQETQYF
TGCGCCAGCAGAACACTCCAAGAGACCCAGTACTTC
>TRBD1|TRBV6-1|TRBJ2-3|many
CASSPRGIVGTDTQYF
TGTGCCAGCAGCCCCAGGGGGATCGTGGGCACAGATACGCAGTATTTT
>-|TRBV28|TRBJ1-5|-
CASASRGPPVQPQHF
TGTGCCAGCGCTTCCCGAGGGCCGCCGGTTCAGCCCCAGCATTTT
>-|TRBV7-2|TRBJ2-5|many
CASSLDGRVQETQYF
TGTGCCAGCAGCTTAGACGGCAGGGTCCAAGAGACCCAGTACTTC
>-|TRBV25-1|TRBJ2-7|-
CASSESVTGKLYEQYF
TGTGCCAGCAGTGAATCTGTAACAGGAAAGCTCTACGAGCAGTACTTC
>-|TRBV10-3|TRBJ2-7|many
CAIAPRGLENEQYF
TGTGCCATCGCCCCTCGCGGGCTCGAAAACGAGCAGTACTTC
>-|TRBV2|TRBJ2-4|many
CASSEFGGTKNIQYF
TGTGCCAGCAGTGAATTTGGGGGGACCAAAAACATTCAGTACTTC
>-|TRBV3-1|TRBJ2-5|many
CASSQETLSQETQYF
TGTGCCAGCAGCCAAGAGACCCTGTCACAAGAGACCCAGTACTTC
>-|TRBV7-9|TRBJ2-3|many
CASSLGTVTDTQYF
TGTGCCAGCAGCTTGGGGACTGTGACCGATACGCAGTATTTT
>TRBD1|TRBV24-1|TRBJ2-7|many
CATSRSGTGGEQYF
TGTGCCACCAGCCGATCGGGGACAGGGGGAGAGCAGTACTTC
>-|TRBV7-2|TRBJ1-3|-
CASSLDSRAGNTIYF
TGTGCCAGCAGCTTAGATAGCAGGGCTGGAAACACCATATATTTT
>TRBD1|TRBV11-2|TRBJ2-7|-
CASSLEGRGWGEQYF
TGTGCCAGCAGCTTAGAGGGCAGGGGGTGGGGCGAGCAGTACTTC